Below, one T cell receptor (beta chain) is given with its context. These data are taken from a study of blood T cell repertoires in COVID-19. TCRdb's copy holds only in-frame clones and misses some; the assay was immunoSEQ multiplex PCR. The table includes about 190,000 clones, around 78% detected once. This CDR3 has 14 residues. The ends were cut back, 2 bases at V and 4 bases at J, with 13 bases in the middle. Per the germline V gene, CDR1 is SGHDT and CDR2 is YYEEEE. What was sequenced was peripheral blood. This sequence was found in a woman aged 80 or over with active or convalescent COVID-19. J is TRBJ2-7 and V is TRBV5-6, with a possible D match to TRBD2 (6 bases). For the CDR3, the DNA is TGTGCCAGCAGCTTAGGAAACGGGGGATACGAGCAGTACTTC. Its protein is CASSLGNGGYEQYF. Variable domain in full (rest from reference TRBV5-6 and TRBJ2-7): DAGVTQSPTHLIKTRGQQVTLRCSPKSGHDTVSWYQQALGQGPQFIFQYYEEEERQRGNFPDRFSGHQFPNYSSELNVNALLLGDSALYLCASSLGNGGYEQYFGPGTRLTVT.